This entry describes one T cell receptor (beta chain). The antigen this receptor binds is unknown. One base away there is no much larger clone; base qualities are not given. Inclusive of the bounding cysteine and phenylalanine, the CDR3 is 13 residues long. CDR3 DNA is the only sequence kept; it has 39 bases, read in frame from the first base. A distance of 11 bases separates the germline ends of V and J, which lose 5 bases and 7 bases respectively. CDR1 is given as SGHTA and CDR2 as FQGNSA, both from the germline V gene. The treatment or condition label for this specimen denotes: approximately nine-day PBMC culture with coronavirus spike peptide pools or control peptides (ViraFEST assay). The ViraFEST assay, used in the study, expanded antigen-specific T cells with peptide pools and then identified the expanded clonotypes through TCR sequencing. The convalescent patients' positive SARS-CoV-2 PCR tests fell between March and December 2020, which was before the Alpha, Beta and Delta variants emerged in the United States. PBMCs were cultured at around 2 million per well in IMDM supplemented with approximately 5.3% human AB serum and 10 IU/ml IL-2, with approximately 9.5 ug/ml peptide pools added. On days 3 and 7, half of the culture medium was replaced with fresh IL-2-containing medium. CD4+ T cells were isolated after roughly nine days of culture through negative selection using the EasySep CD4+ T cell isolation kit. PBMCs were separated from whole blood using Ficoll-Paque Plus gradient centrifugation and then either used fresh or cryopreserved at -140C. Triplicate wells were generally used for each culture condition.

Library preparation was by PCR. DNA from cultured CD4+ T cells underwent TCR sequencing with the Oncomine TCR Beta short-read assay at the Johns Hopkins FTIC core. The QIAamp micro DNA kit was used to extract genomic DNA from the cultured CD4+ T cells. The Oncomine TCR Beta libraries from cultured CD4+ T cells were pooled using unique dual indexes and then sequenced on an Illumina iSeq 100. As for how the authors treated the data: Non-productive sequences were removed, and CDR3s not starting with C, not ending with F or W, or shorter than 7 amino acids were discarded. The MANAFEST web application was used to identify antigen-specific clonotypes by comparing peptide-stimulated wells against reference wells and other culture wells. An FDR below 0.05, an odds ratio above 5, and a productive frequency above 0.1% in at least two of three replicate wells were required for clones to be considered positive. A clonotype was classed as cross-reactive if the clonotype showed significant expansion both in SARS-CoV-2 spike wells and in at least one common cold coronavirus spike condition. Using R version 3.6.1, CDR3 homology was evaluated through Levenshtein distances (stringdist) along with unrooted phylogenetic trees (ape). In-frame beta chains were kept once TCRdb had trimmed the public reads at Q25 with fastp and called clones with MiXCR. Merged by CDR3 protein, the rows form single entries marked with the most common genes and DNA. These V and J calls rely on TCRdb rather than the paper's analysis. The sample table contains about 5,400 distinct CDR3 sequences; only one count was recorded for 45% to 60% of them. 25% to 40% of the sample lies in the top ten.

This sample stems from a study of vaccination and CD4 T cells after COVID-19 (dated by TCRdb to between 2021 and 2023). Background on the whole study: Every convalescent patient had a positive nasal swab PCR test for SARS-CoV-2, with mild disease in under ten patients and severe disease in one. Six males and four females were included in the convalescent cohort, with two Hispanic individuals, seven Caucasians, two Asians and one multiracial person represented. Participants got two doses of the Pfizer-BioNTech BNT162b2 vaccine (n=8) or two doses of the Moderna mRNA-1273 vaccine (n=2). Post-COVID blood samples from convalescent patients were collected a median of around 110 days after diagnosis, with a range of roughly 30 to 170 days. Post-vaccine blood samples were obtained a median of approximately 74 days after the second vaccine dose, with a range of 14 to 241 days. The cultures were stimulated with overlapping spike peptide pools from SARS-CoV-2 and from the common cold coronaviruses HCoV-NL63, HCoV-OC43 and HCoV-229E. Control cultures received a CEFX viral epitope pool as the positive control, an HIV-1 Nef peptide pool as the negative control, or no peptide. In ten to eleven COVID-19 convalescent patients and a handful of infection-naive healthy vaccine recipients, the spike-specific CD4+ TCR repertoire before mRNA vaccination was compared with the repertoire after mRNA vaccination. Beyond this particular receptor, the publication reports: Among the post-vaccine SARS-CoV-2-reactive clones in convalescent patients, a median approximately 90% showed up only after vaccination, which suggests vaccine-specific priming. Nearly all vaccine-specific clones in convalescent patients (304 of 307) were mono-reactive for SARS-CoV-2 spike rather than cross-reactive with common cold coronaviruses. The median count of SARS-CoV-2-reactive clonotypes went up from approximately 22 after infection to 38 after vaccination, although the change was not significant. The study included relatively few convalescent patients and did not analyze early timepoints after natural infection.

This sequence uses TRBV7-2 and TRBJ1-4, with the D gene not clear enough to name. This TCR derives from a human donor who had recovered from COVID-19. Sequences were obtained from CD4+ T cells from blood, cultured in vitro. The nucleotides are TGTGCCAGCAGCGCGGCGGCGAGTGAAAAACTGTTTTTT. It specifies CASSAAASEKLFF.